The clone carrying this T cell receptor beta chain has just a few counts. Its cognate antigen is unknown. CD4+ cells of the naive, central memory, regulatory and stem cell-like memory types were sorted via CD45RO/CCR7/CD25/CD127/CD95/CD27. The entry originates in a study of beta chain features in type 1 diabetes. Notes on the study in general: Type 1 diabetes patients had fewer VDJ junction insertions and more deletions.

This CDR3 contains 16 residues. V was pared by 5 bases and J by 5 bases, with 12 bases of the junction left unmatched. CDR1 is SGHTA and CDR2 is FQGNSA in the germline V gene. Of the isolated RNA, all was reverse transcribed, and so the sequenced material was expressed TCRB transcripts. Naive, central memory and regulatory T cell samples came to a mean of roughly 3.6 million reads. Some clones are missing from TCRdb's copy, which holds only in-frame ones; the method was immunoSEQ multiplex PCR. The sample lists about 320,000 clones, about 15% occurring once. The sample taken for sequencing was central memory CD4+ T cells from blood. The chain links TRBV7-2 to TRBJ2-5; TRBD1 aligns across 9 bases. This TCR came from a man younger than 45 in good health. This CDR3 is CASSASGTGIRETQYF. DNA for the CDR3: TGTGCCAGCAGCGCCTCCGGGACAGGGATCCGCGAGACCCAGTACTTC.